This is a list of T cell receptor beta chains from one sample in a study of blood T cells in healthy people across ages. TCRdb reprocessed the 5' RACE reads via MiXCR and lists one record per CDR3 protein. The table includes hundreds of thousands of distinct CDR3 sequences, under 35% detected once. The sample consisted of blood. Source of these receptors: a woman of 80 years or more in good health. CDR3s include the opening cysteine and the closing phenylalanine or tryptophan. A D gene is named only where the DNA matches it firmly. The size entry is marked missing in some rows and otherwise reads once, few, many or a size class.

.	.	TRBV6-1	TRBJ1-5	CASSGTTVRQPQHF	TGTGCCAGCAGCGGGACGACGGTTCGTCAGCCCCAGCATTTT
many	.	TRBV5-1	TRBJ1-2	CASSLGRSGGYTF	TGCGCCAGCAGCTTGGGCAGGTCCGGTGGCTACACCTTC
many	.	TRBV29-1	TRBJ1-2	CSVGQVDGYTF	TGCAGCGTTGGACAGGTTGATGGCTACACCTTC
many	TRBD1	TRBV25-1	TRBJ2-6	CASSARTGTSGANVLTF	TGTGCCAGCAGTGCCCGGACAGGGACGTCTGGGGCCAACGTCCTGACTTTC
many	.	TRBV6-6	TRBJ1-6	CASSYNWGTMKSPLHF	TGTGCCAGCAGTTACAATTGGGGGACAATGAAATCACCCCTCCACTTT
many	.	TRBV6-2/TRBV6-3	TRBJ2-7	CASSSSLSYEQYF	TGTGCCAGCAGTTCCTCCCTCTCCTACGAGCAGTACTTC
few	.	TRBV28	TRBJ1-2	CASHLLTYGYTF	TGTGCCAGCCACTTGCTGACCTATGGCTACACCTTC
few	.	TRBV30	TRBJ2-7	CAWSRQSYEQYF	TGTGCCTGGAGCCGGCAGTCCTACGAGCAGTACTTC
.	.	TRBV9	TRBJ2-1	CASSVAEDNEQFF	TGTGCCAGCAGCGTAGCGGAAGACAATGAGCAGTTCTTC
many	TRBD1	TRBV14	TRBJ2-1	CASSQGGRGYNEQFF	TGTGCCAGCAGCCAAGGTGGCAGGGGGTACAATGAGCAGTTCTTC
.	.	TRBV7-8	TRBJ2-7	CASSAVFEQYF	TGTGCCAGCAGCGCCGTTTTCGAGCAGTACTTC
many	.	TRBV20-1	TRBJ1-4	CSAPDGPGLFF	TGCAGTGCCCCAGACGGTCCGGGGCTGTTTTTT
.	TRBD2	TRBV6-2/TRBV6-3	TRBJ2-3	CASSYSGLALDTQYF	TGTGCCAGCAGTTACTCGGGACTAGCGCTGGATACGCAGTATTTT
many	.	TRBV18	TRBJ1-5	CASSPNDNQPQHF	TGTGCCAGCTCACCAAATGACAATCAGCCCCAGCATTTT
few	TRBD1	TRBV24-1	TRBJ1-1	CATSDKDRDATEAFF	TGTGCCACCAGTGATAAAGACAGGGATGCCACTGAAGCTTTCTTT
.	.	TRBV7-2	TRBJ2-5	CASSPLVGRETQYF	TGTGCCAGCAGCCCGTTAGTGGGGAGAGAGACCCAGTACTTC
few	TRBD1	TRBV11-2	TRBJ1-1	CASSLQGTGIDTEAFF	TGTGCCAGCAGCTTACAAGGGACAGGGATCGACACTGAAGCTTTCTTT
few	.	TRBV6-2/TRBV6-3	TRBJ1-5	CAGKRYSNQPQHF	TGTGCCGGGAAAAGGTATAGCAATCAGCCCCAGCATTTT
many	TRBD2	TRBV7-9	TRBJ2-5	CASSHPGLAGEETQYF	TGTGCCAGCAGCCACCCAGGACTAGCGGGGGAAGAGACCCAGTACTTC
few	TRBD1	TRBV7-2	TRBJ2-1	CASSPPGQGFNEQFF	TGTGCCAGCAGCCCACCGGGACAGGGGTTTAATGAGCAGTTCTTC
many	.	TRBV12-3/TRBV12-4	TRBJ2-1	CASSFYSYNEQFF	TGTGCCAGCAGTTTCTACAGTTACAATGAGCAGTTCTTC
.	.	TRBV5-1	TRBJ2-7	CASSYGRLNSYEQYF	TGCGCCAGCAGTTACGGACGGCTGAACTCCTACGAGCAGTACTTC
.	.	TRBV30	TRBJ1-1	CAWSVFTEAFF	TGTGCCTGGAGTGTTTTCACTGAAGCTTTCTTT
many	TRBD2	TRBV20-1	TRBJ2-7	CSASGLAGAVIYEQYF	TGCAGTGCTAGTGGGCTAGCGGGGGCCGTTATCTACGAGCAGTACTTC
.	.	TRBV7-2	TRBJ1-6	CASSLGRVPLHF	TGTGCCAGCAGCTTAGGCAGGGTGCCCCTCCACTTT
many	TRBD2	TRBV5-1	TRBJ2-1	CASSFNAGGSYNEQFF	TGCGCCAGCAGCTTCAACGCGGGGGGCTCCTACAATGAGCAGTTCTTC
.	.	TRBV7-2	TRBJ2-7	CASSPGSPGGYEQYF	TGTGCCAGCAGCCCAGGGTCACCGGGCGGGTACGAGCAGTACTTC
few	.	TRBV7-9	TRBJ1-2	CASSLTPGSGYTF	TGTGCCAGCAGCTTAACTCCAGGGAGTGGCTACACCTTC
.	.	TRBV29-1	TRBJ2-6	CSVAGTGANVLTF	TGCAGCGTGGCAGGGACGGGGGCCAACGTCCTGACTTTC
many	TRBD1	TRBV10-2	TRBJ1-1	CASSAITGTGGNTEAFF	TGCGCCAGCAGTGCAATAACTGGGACAGGGGGGAACACTGAAGCTTTCTTT
many	.	TRBV25-1	TRBJ2-7	CASSEKALSYEQYF	TGTGCCAGCAGTGAAAAGGCCCTCTCCTACGAGCAGTACTTC
many	TRBD2	TRBV11-2	TRBJ2-2	CASSLGAGNTGELFF	TGTGCCAGCAGCTTGGGAGCGGGGAATACCGGGGAGCTGTTTTTT
few	TRBD1	TRBV19	TRBJ1-1	CASTRTGLSDTEAFF	TGTGCCAGTACGAGGACAGGGTTAAGCGACACTGAAGCTTTCTTT
many	TRBD1	TRBV25-1	TRBJ2-1	CASSAGTGGKNEQFF	TGTGCCAGCAGCGCCGGGACAGGGGGAAAGAATGAGCAGTTCTTC
.	TRBD1	TRBV20-1	TRBJ2-5	CSARPETGMGTQYF	TGCAGTGCTAGGCCCGAGACAGGGATGGGGACCCAGTACTTC
many	.	TRBV6-5	TRBJ2-1	CASSYSSGTYNEQFF	TGTGCCAGCAGTTATAGTTCCGGAACCTACAATGAGCAGTTCTTC
few	TRBD2	TRBV4-1	TRBJ2-3	CASRQLAGLTDTQYF	TGCGCCAGCAGGCAACTAGCGGGACTCACAGATACGCAGTATTTT
once	.	TRBV5-6	TRBJ1-4	CASSCSWRNNEKLFF	TGTGCCAGCAGCTGTAGTTGGAGGAATAATGAAAAACTGTTTTTT
few	TRBD1	TRBV5-4	TRBJ2-6	CASSQTGTGAGANVLTF	TGTGCCAGCAGTCAGACCGGAACAGGGGCTGGGGCCAACGTCCTGACTTTC
many	.	TRBV27	TRBJ1-2	CASSPQGTSGYTF	TGTGCCAGCAGCCCTCAGGGGACAAGTGGCTACACCTTC
.	TRBD1	TRBV29-1	TRBJ1-3	CSVGTGLSPGNTIYF	TGCAGCGTGGGGACAGGACTGAGCCCTGGAAACACCATATATTTT
few	TRBD1	TRBV9	TRBJ1-6	CASGQGLNSPLHF	TGTGCCAGTGGACAGGGCTTGAATTCACCCCTCCACTTT
many	.	TRBV24-1	TRBJ1-5	CATSHGDVNQPQHF	TGTGCCACCAGTCACGGGGATGTCAATCAGCCCCAGCATTTT
.	.	TRBV28	TRBJ2-1	CASSVRTGREAGEQFF	TGTGCCAGCAGTGTCCGGACAGGGAGGGAGGCGGGTGAGCAGTTCTTC
many	.	TRBV20-1	TRBJ2-1	CSARPPGRSSYNEQFF	TGCAGTGCTAGACCCCCCGGCAGGAGCTCCTACAATGAGCAGTTCTTC
many	TRBD1	TRBV4-3	TRBJ2-7	CASSQNLSRRGLVYEQYF	TGCGCCAGCAGCCAGAACCTTTCACGAAGGGGGCTCGTGTACGAGCAGTACTTC
many	.	TRBV29-1	TRBJ2-1	CSVAISGHRGNEQFF	TGCAGCGTTGCGATTAGCGGACATCGAGGAAATGAGCAGTTCTTC
many	TRBD1	TRBV7-2	TRBJ2-7	CASSSGTVFYEQYF	TGTGCCAGCAGCTCCGGGACAGTATTCTACGAGCAGTACTTC
.	TRBD2	TRBV7-2	TRBJ2-5	CACSLAGTQETQYF	TGTGCCTGCAGCTTAGCGGGCACCCAAGAGACCCAGTACTTT
many	.	TRBV6-2/TRBV6-3	TRBJ2-7	CASSARHEQYF	TGTGCCAGCAGCGCTCGCCATGAGCAGTACTTC